These 14 T cell receptor beta chains share one sample of origin, sequenced in a study of blood T cells in healthy people across ages. Primed by a sample-barcoded 5' primer and a J-beta primer mix, a second PCR proceeded for roughly 6 to 12 cycles. TCRdb recomputed calls from the 5' RACE reads with MiXCR, one row per CDR3 protein. The table has approximately 1.5 million distinct CDR3 sequences, about 32% seen once. Sequencing was done on a sample of blood. Receptors were obtained from a woman in her twenties or thirties in good health.

The chain links TRBV7-8 to TRBJ1-5; D is uncertain. Germline V gene lookup returns CDR1 SGHVS and CDR2 FQNEAQ. V was cut by 4 bases and J by 4 bases, with 8 bases left in between. CDR3 length: 13 amino acids. CDR3 sequence: CASSSARNQPQHF. CDR3 bases: TGTGCCAGCAGCTCCGCCCGGAATCAGCCCCAGCATTTT.

The chain links TRBV10-2 to TRBJ2-7; D is unclear. Germline CDR1 WSHSY, CDR2 SAAADI. Trimming took 10 bases from V and 2 from J, leaving 15 bases between them. The CDR3 has 13 amino acids. The CDR3 here is CATKVRSAYEQYF. As DNA, the CDR3 is TGCGCCACCAAGGTGAGGTCTGCCTACGAGCAGTACTTC.

Only a few counts were recorded for this clonotype. This chain uses TRBV3-1 with TRBJ2-3; D gene uncertain. This CDR3 comprises 13 residues. Trimming stripped 0 bases from V and 7 bases from J, with 8 bases between. Germline V lookup: CDR1 LGHDT, CDR2 YNNKEL (reference sequence). CDR3 amino acids: CASSQDGGNTQYF. The CDR3 nucleotides are TGTGCCAGCAGCCAAGATGGCGGAAATACGCAGTATTTT.

V usage is TRBV6-1 and J usage is TRBJ2-3; 9 nucleotides line up with TRBD1. The CDR3 consists of 14 residues. The ends lost 11 bases at V and 4 bases at J; junction bases unmatched: 10. The germline V gene has CDR1 MNHNS and CDR2 SASEGT. Written as DNA, the CDR3 is TGTGCCGGCAACCGGGACAGGGTGTCAGATACGCAGTATTTT. As protein: CAGNRDRVSDTQYF.

This clonotype came up once. The chain recombines TRBV3-1 with TRBJ2-1; 8 bases fit TRBD1. Unmatched junction bases numbered 13, after V lost 4 bases and J lost 5 bases. The CDR3 extends over 17 amino acids. The germline CDR1 and CDR2 sequences are LGHDT and YNNKEL (reference sequence). CDR3 amino acids: CASSPVAGQGRHNEQFF. CDR3 bases: TGTGCCAGCAGCCCCGTGGCCGGACAGGGAAGGCACAATGAGCAGTTCTTC.

The chain employs TRBV9 and TRBJ2-3; possibly TRBD2 for D (5 bases). The germline V gene encodes CDR1 SGDLS and CDR2 YYNGEE. Trimming stripped 0 bases from V and 5 bases from J, with 13 bases between. This CDR3 contains 15 residues. CDR3: CASSVVGGPGDTQYF. CDR3 bases: TGTGCCAGCAGCGTAGTGGGCGGGCCCGGAGATACGCAGTATTTT.

This chain links TRBV7-7 with TRBJ2-7; tentatively, D is TRBD1 (5 bases). The DNA end favors TRBJ2-5, so the J call may be wrong. CDR3 length: 14 amino acids. Germline V lookup: CDR1 SSHAT, CDR2 FNYEAQ (reference sequence). CDR3 coding DNA: TGTGCCAGCAGCTGGGGCCCCCAGAGGGAGACCCAGTACTTC. As protein: CASSWGPQRETQYF.

This clonotype has a count of ten or more. V usage is TRBV4-1 and J usage is TRBJ2-1; perhaps TRBD2 as D (6 bases). In germline, CDR1 is MGHRA, CDR2 YSYEKL. This CDR3 has 16 amino acids. Trimming pared 0 bases from V and 3 bases from J, leaving 12 bases between. The CDR3 nucleotides read TGCGCCAGCAGCCAAGAGACCGGGACTGTCTACAATGAGCAGTTCTTC. As protein: CASSQETGTVYNEQFF.

This clonotype appeared once. V gene TRBV28 combines with J gene TRBJ2-1; TRBD2 aligns across 10 bases. Per germline, CDR1 MDHEN and CDR2 SYDVKM. The junction had 12 bases not matched to a gene; V was cut back by 6 bases and J by 10 bases. This CDR3 has 15 amino acids. The CDR3 bases are TGTGCCAGCAGAACACCCGGGACTAGCGTAAACGAGCAGTTCTTC. This codes for CASRTPGTSVNEQFF.

The genes are TRBV20-1 and TRBJ2-3, with 9 bases aligning to TRBD2. Germline CDR1 and CDR2: DFQATT and SNEGSKA (reference sequence). This CDR3 has 17 residues. Trimming at V came to 6 bases and at J to 2 bases, leaving 15 bases not matched to a gene. The CDR3: CSASRGVAGDYTDTQYF. CDR3 coding DNA: TGCAGTGCCAGCAGGGGCGTAGCGGGGGATTACACAGATACGCAGTATTTT.

With respect to this clonotype: A much bigger clone sits one base away, suggesting this may be a read error. The V and J genes are TRBV24-1 and TRBJ2-1; D is possibly TRBD2 (5 bases). This CDR3 has 14 residues. From germline, CDR1 is KGHDR and CDR2 SFDVKD. The CDR3 region is CATSDSLDYNEQCF. Here the CDR3 DNA reads TGTGCCACCAGTGATTCTCTTGACTACAATGAGCAGTGCTTC.

This rearrangement joins TRBV20-1 to TRBJ1-2; D might be TRBD1 (5 bases). Trimming cost V 5 bases and J 3 bases, with 22 bases left between them. Germline V gene lookup returns CDR1 DFQATT and CDR2 SNEGSKA (reference sequence). The CDR3 spans 16 residues. This CDR3 is CSALPGRRSSDYGYTF. The CDR3 nucleotides read TGCAGTGCTCTCCCGGGACGGAGGTCTTCGGACTATGGCTACACCTTC.

The genes are TRBV5-1 and TRBJ2-1, with 7 bases aligning to TRBD2. Germline CDR1 SGHRS, CDR2 YFSETQ. J gave up 4 bases and V 4 bases, and 11 bases lay outside the gene matches. This CDR3 region has 16 residues. CDR3 loop: CASSGGASGGYNEQFF. CDR3 bases: TGCGCCAGCAGCGGTGGGGCTAGCGGAGGTTACAATGAGCAGTTCTTC.

Concerning this clonotype itself: This CDR3 fails to terminate in the conserved phenylalanine or tryptophan, so it likely reflects a read error. The rearrangement joins TRBV5-4 to TRBJ1-1; perhaps TRBD1 as D (5 bases). The CDR3 spans 15 residues. The V gene's germline CDR1 is SGHNT and CDR2 YYREEE (reference sequence). V was cut by 2 bases and J by 0 bases, with 11 bases left in between. DNA of the CDR3: TGTGCCAGCAGCTTAGGGGTGATGATGAACACTGAAGCTTTCGTT. Encoded protein: CASSLGVMMNTEAFV.